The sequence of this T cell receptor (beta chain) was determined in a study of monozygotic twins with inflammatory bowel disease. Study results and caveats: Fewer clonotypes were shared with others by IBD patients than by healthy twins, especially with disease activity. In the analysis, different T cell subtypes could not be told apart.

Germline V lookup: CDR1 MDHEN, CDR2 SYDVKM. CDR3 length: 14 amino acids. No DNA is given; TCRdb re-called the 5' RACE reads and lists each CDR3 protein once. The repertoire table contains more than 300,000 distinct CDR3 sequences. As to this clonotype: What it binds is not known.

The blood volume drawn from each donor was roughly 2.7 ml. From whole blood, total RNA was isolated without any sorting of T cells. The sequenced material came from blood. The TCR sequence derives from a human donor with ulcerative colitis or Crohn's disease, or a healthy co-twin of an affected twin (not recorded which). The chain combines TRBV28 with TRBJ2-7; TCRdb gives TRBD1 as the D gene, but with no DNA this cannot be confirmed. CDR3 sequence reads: CASSSRDRGPEQYF.